The rows below give T cell receptor beta chains drawn from one sample of a study of CD8+ T cells in alopecia areata. Data came from immunoSEQ multiplex PCR; TCRdb stores just in-frame clones and leaves some out. This sample has some 220,000 clones; around three fifths occur once, and the top ten carry roughly 1.6%. The material sequenced was CD4+ T cells sorted from blood, taken at week 4, from a patient treated with tofacitinib. These receptors originate from a human donor with alopecia areata. Each CDR3 is given with its conserved first and last residue. Fields, in order: J gene, V gene, D gene, clone size, CDR3 DNA, CDR3 protein. A D gene is named only where the DNA matches it firmly. Size is omitted from some rows. Given values are once, few, many or a class for expanded clones.

>TRBJ2-1|TRBV13|TRBD1|few
TGTGCCAGCAGATCATCACAGGGGAATGGAGGCGGCTCCTACAATGAGCAGTTCTTC
CASRSSQGNGGGSYNEQFF
>TRBJ1-2|TRBV30|NA|NA
TGTGCCTGGAGTGTACAGGCCTATGGCTACACCTTC
CAWSVQAYGYTF
>TRBJ2-7|TRBV27|TRBD2|NA
TGTGCCAGCAGTCCCGGACTAGCGGGGGTCTACGAGCAGTACTTC
CASSPGLAGVYEQYF
>TRBJ2-5|TRBV11-1|NA|NA
TGTGCCAGCAGCTTACAAGGGATCGAAGAGACCCAGTACTTC
CASSLQGIEETQYF
>TRBJ2-3|TRBV10-3|NA|NA
TGTGCCATCAAGAGGGCCCCGAGTGATACGCAGTATTTT
CAIKRAPSDTQYF
>TRBJ1-1|TRBV29-1|NA|few
TGCAGCGTTGACAGGGTGGACACTGAAGCTTTCTTT
CSVDRVDTEAFF
>TRBJ2-1|TRBV29-1|NA|few
TGCAGCGTTGGTCATGGTGCTAGCTCCTACAATGAGCAGTTCTTC
CSVGHGASSYNEQFF
>TRBJ2-1|TRBV29-1|TRBD2|NA
TGCAGCGTTGAAACGCCCGGGACTAGGGGCGATGAGCAGTTCTTC
CSVETPGTRGDEQFF
>TRBJ2-5|TRBV4-3|TRBD2|NA
TGCGCCAGCAGCCCCGGGACTAGCGGGGGATTCCAAGAGACCCAGTACTTC
CASSPGTSGGFQETQYF
>TRBJ2-5|TRBV9|TRBD2|NA
TGTGCCAGCGGTTCTAGCGGGGTTCAAGAGACCCAGTACTTC
CASGSSGVQETQYF
>TRBJ1-4|TRBV29-1|NA|few
TGCAGCGTTGAAACAGCGGTGAATGAAAAACTGTTTTTT
CSVETAVNEKLFF
>TRBJ2-1|TRBV5-1|NA|NA
TGCGCCAGCAGCAAAGGAGTAGCAGACAATGAGCAGTTCTTC
CASSKGVADNEQFF
>TRBJ1-3|TRBV9|NA|NA
TGTGCCAGCAGCTACTCTGGAAACACCATATATTTT
CASSYSGNTIYF
>TRBJ2-7|TRBV29-1|NA|few
TGCAGCTTCAGGGGCGTTCTTGAGGAGCAGTACTTC
CSFRGVLEEQYF
>TRBJ1-4|TRBV6-5|NA|many
TGTGCCAGCAGGACTAATGAAAAACTGTTTTTT
CASRTNEKLFF
>TRBJ1-2|TRBV30|TRBD1|NA
TGTGCCTGGAGTGATACAGGGGTTGGCTACACCTTC
CAWSDTGVGYTF
>TRBJ2-3|TRBV29-1|NA|few
TGCAGCGTTGATGAGGGAACCACAGATACGCAGTATTTT
CSVDEGTTDTQYF
>TRBJ2-5|TRBV5-1|TRBD2|once
TGCGCCAGCAGCTCGGGACTAGCGGGGCCCGAAGAGACCCAGTACTTC
CASSSGLAGPEETQYF
>TRBJ1-5|TRBV2|NA|once
TGTGCCAGCACCCCGGGCATTCTAGTACAGCCCCAGCATTTT
CASTPGILVQPQHF
>TRBJ1-2|TRBV29-1|TRBD1|NA
TGCAGCGTTGATGGGCAGGGGGCTCGTGGCTACACCTTC
CSVDGQGARGYTF
>TRBJ1-1|TRBV5-1|NA|NA
TGCGCCAGCAGCTTGGTCCCAGGAGAAACTGAAGCTTTCTTT
CASSLVPGETEAFF
>TRBJ2-5|TRBV20-1|NA|NA
TGCAGTGCCCCTAAAGAGACCCAGTACTTC
CSAPKETQYF
>TRBJ2-1|TRBV11-1|TRBD1|NA
TGTGCCAGCAGCCGGACAGGGCGGGGAATATACAATGAGCAGTTCTTC
CASSRTGRGIYNEQFF
>TRBJ2-1|TRBV29-1|NA|NA
TGCAGCGTCGCGATATTGGATGAGCAGTTCTTC
CSVAILDEQFF
>TRBJ1-2|TRBV10-3|NA|NA
TGTGCCATCAGTGAAGGATTCGGGATAGCTAACTATGGCTACACCTTC
CAISEGFGIANYGYTF
>TRBJ2-1|TRBV11-2|NA|many
TGTGCCAGCAGCTTAGATTGGGCTAGTGGCAATGAGCAGTTCTTC
CASSLDWASGNEQFF
>TRBJ1-2|TRBV30|TRBD1|NA
TGTGCCTGGGACTCGGACCGGGACAGACCCACTAACTATGGCTACACCTTC
CAWDSDRDRPTNYGYTF
>TRBJ1-2|TRBV9|NA|NA
TGTGCCAGCAGCTCGACACCGCTACCTAACTATGGCTACACCTTC
CASSSTPLPNYGYTF
>TRBJ2-2|TRBV19|NA|few
TGTGCCAGTATAGCTGGGGCCCAGAACACCGGGGAGCTGTTTTTT
CASIAGAQNTGELFF
>TRBJ1-5|TRBV25-1|NA|NA
TGTGCCAGCAGTGACTCTTGGACGGCGAATCAGCCCCAGCATTTT
CASSDSWTANQPQHF
>TRBJ1-5|TRBV10-3|TRBD1|NA
TGTGCCTCGCACACAGGGGATAGCAATCAGCCCCAGCATTTT
CASHTGDSNQPQHF
>TRBJ2-1|TRBV30|TRBD2|once
TGTGCCTGGAGTGGACTAGCGGGGGCCCTTAGCTCCTACAATGAGCAGTTCTTC
CAWSGLAGALSSYNEQFF
>TRBJ2-5|TRBV9|NA|NA
TGTGCCAGCGCGTCTGAAGAGACCCAGTACTTC
CASASEETQYF
>TRBJ1-6|TRBV5-1|TRBD1|NA
TGCGCCAGCAGGATGGGACAGGGGAAGGATTCACCCCTCCACTTT
CASRMGQGKDSPLHF
>TRBJ1-1|TRBV18|NA|few
TGTGCCAGCTCACCACCGTCGACGAACACTGAAGCTTTCTTT
CASSPPSTNTEAFF
>TRBJ1-1|TRBV29-1|NA|few
TGCAGCGTTGAAGATGGGGGGACGGAAGCTTTCTTT
CSVEDGGTEAFF
>TRBJ1-4|TRBV30|NA|NA
TGTGCCTGCTCGAATGAAAAACTGTTTTTT
CACSNEKLFF
>TRBJ1-1|TRBV29-1|NA|NA
TGCAGCGTTGACACAGGGACTGAAGCTTTCTTT
CSVDTGTEAFF
>TRBJ1-6|TRBV4-3|NA|NA
TGCGCCAGCAGCCAAGTTCTTCCCCGTCTCGGTTCACCCCTCCACTTT
CASSQVLPRLGSPLHF
>TRBJ2-1|TRBV27|NA|NA
TGTGCCAGCAGTTTCACACCGGGAGCCAATGAGCAGTTCTTC
CASSFTPGANEQFF
>TRBJ2-7|TRBV4-1|NA|few
TGCGCCAGCAGCCAGGGCTTACGGTGCTACGAGCAGTACTTC
CASSQGLRCYEQYF
>TRBJ2-7|TRBV29-1|TRBD1|few
TGCAGCGGTCAGGGACAGGGGGCCTTGGACGAGCAGTACTTC
CSGQGQGALDEQYF
>TRBJ2-7|TRBV29-1|NA|NA
TGCAGCGTCAGTGACCCATCGGCTTACGAGCAGTACTTC
CSVSDPSAYEQYF
>TRBJ1-2|TRBV27|TRBD1|once
TGTGCCAGCAGTTTCCGTGGGACAGGAAATGGCTACACCTTC
CASSFRGTGNGYTF
>TRBJ1-2|TRBV10-3|TRBD1|few
TGTGCCAGCAGCCGGACAGGGGCTAACTATGGCTACACCTTC
CASSRTGANYGYTF
>TRBJ1-2|TRBV2|NA|NA
TGTGCCAGCAGCCGACAGGAATTATATGGCTACACCTTC
CASSRQELYGYTF
>TRBJ1-2|TRBV9|TRBD1|NA
TGTGCCAGCAGCGAAAGACAGGGTGGGAACTATGGCTACACCTTC
CASSERQGGNYGYTF
>TRBJ1-2|TRBV14|NA|NA
TGTGCCAGCAGCCAAGTTCCGTCTGGAGGGAACTATGGCTACACCTTC
CASSQVPSGGNYGYTF
>TRBJ1-1|TRBV7-2|NA|many
TGTGCCAGCAGCTCCCCCAGGCCAGGGAAGACTGAAGCTTTCTTT
CASSSPRPGKTEAFF
>TRBJ2-5|TRBV18|TRBD2|NA
TGTGCCAGCTCACCGTTACTAGCGGGGCAAGAGACCCAGTACTTC
CASSPLLAGQETQYF
>TRBJ1-4|TRBV15|TRBD1|few
TGTGCCACCAGCCCGGGACAGACTAATGAAAAACTGTTTTTT
CATSPGQTNEKLFF
>TRBJ2-1|TRBV29-1|NA|few
TGCAGCGCCGAAACAGGAGGGACTCACAATGAGCAGTTCTTC
CSAETGGTHNEQFF
>TRBJ1-4|TRBV15|NA|NA
TGTGCCACCAGCAGAGAACCGACAGTAGAAAAACTGTTTTTT
CATSREPTVEKLFF